This record covers a single T cell receptor beta chain. There is no known antigen for this receptor. No much larger clone is present one base from it, and per-base qualities are unavailable. Participants in the prospective study were enrolled through a virtual design, were aged roughly 18 to 95 years, and lived in 24 United States geographic areas. In the prospective study, participants were assigned to cohorts based on the clinical history participants reported in a screening survey and a study questionnaire. Mobile phlebotomists in the prospective study collected whole blood, serum and a nasopharyngeal or oropharyngeal swab from every participant. Prospective study participants could optionally give additional blood draws and questionnaires over an approximately two-month period. Before DNA extraction, blood samples from the prospective study were shipped at room temperature or frozen. The data originate from a study of blood T cell repertoires in COVID-19 (dated by TCRdb to the early 2020s). Regarding the study in general: Samples from collaborators originated in the United States, Italy and Spain and spanned both the acute and convalescent phases of COVID-19. The prospective study material was composed of cDNA or gDNA derived from T cells, B-cell-depleted T cells, or PBMCs. The dataset comprised deeply sampled blood TCRbeta repertoires from subjects exposed to, actively infected with, or recovered from COVID-19. The repertoires were released in a freely available public database meant as a resource for research on the immune response to SARS-CoV-2. The samples were drawn from the first 160 participants of the ongoing ImmuneRACE study and from under 1,500 subjects provided by 6 global collaborators. Nearly every sample came with metadata listing a de-identified subject ID, COVID-19 status, age in years and sex. Where HLA class I and class II types were available, the types were taken from metadata supplied by the sample provider, not from assay-based typing. The paper's findings and limits, for the study overall: The quantity of clinical and demographic metadata differed by source and by participant and was supplied without curation.

V drops 4 bases and J drops 2 bases, leaving 9 bases in between. In the germline V gene, CDR1 corresponds to SGHRS and CDR2 to YFSETQ. The CDR3 numbers 13 residues from cysteine through phenylalanine. This entry keeps only the CDR3 DNA: 39 bases, framed from base 1. TCRbeta CDR3 regions were amplified from genomic DNA using the immunoSEQ Assay, a bias-controlled multiplex PCR. On the study's bioinformatics: The number of nucleated cells in each sample was estimated from the amplification of reference gene primers within the assay. To quantify the absolute abundance of each unique TCRbeta CDR3 rearrangement, sequence reads were collapsed and filtered. For each sample, productive Simpson clonality was calculated as the square root of Simpson's diversity index across productive rearrangements. TCRdb took this table from immuneACCESS and kept in-frame rearrangements with V and J called. Such tables lack part of the clones; where checked against another copy, unresolved V genes explain under half of the gap, and the rest is unexplained. From that table come the V and J calls and clone size; the DNA was used to work out D and trimming. The sample records 200,000 to 250,000 clones, roughly 90% of which are singletons. The ten top clones hold 3.5% to 4.5% of the sample.

This receptor chain uses TRBV5-1 and TRBJ1-1; a tentative D call is TRBD1 (5 bases match). Sequences were obtained from PBMCs or T cells enriched from blood (not recorded which). The clonotype comes from a middle-aged woman with acute COVID-19. The nucleotides are TGCGCCAGCAGCACGACAGTAAACACTGAAGCTTTCTTT. Translation gives CASSTTVNTEAFF.